These 14 T cell receptor beta chains were sequenced from one sample in a study of blood T cell repertoires in COVID-19. Sequencing was performed with immunoSEQ multiplex PCR; in TCRdb, only in-frame clones are kept and a portion is missing. The top ten clones hold 3.5% to 4% of a sample with around 130,000 clones, 80% to 85% of them seen once. Sequencing input: PBMCs or T cells enriched from blood (not recorded which). All receptors derive from a woman in her twenties or thirties who had recovered from COVID-19.

V and J are TRBV5-8 and TRBJ1-5; 9 positions match TRBD1. The CDR3 runs to 15 residues. Germline assignment: CDR1 SGHTS and CDR2 YDEGEE. After removal of 4 bases from V and 2 bases from J, the junction contained 4 bases not matched to a gene. CDR3 residues: CASSKDRGGNQPQHF. The CDR3 coding sequence is TGTGCCAGCAGCAAGGACAGGGGCGGCAATCAGCCCCAGCATTTT.

The V gene is TRBV29-1, the J gene TRBJ1-2, with 8 bases identical to TRBD1. Trimming at V came to 5 bases and at J to 6 bases, leaving 5 bases not matched to a gene. The V gene's germline CDR1 is SQVTM and CDR2 ANQGSEA. CDR3 length equals 12 residues. CDR3 region: CSVPGGRDGYTF. In DNA form, the CDR3 reads TGCAGCGTTCCAGGGGGCCGCGATGGCTACACCTTC.

The V call is TRBV11-2, the J call TRBJ2-1, with 14 bases lining up with TRBD2. This CDR3 has 15 amino acids. V trimming: 5 bases; J trimming: 4 bases; junction bases outside the gene matches: 1. CDR1 is SGHAT, CDR2 FQNNGV, per germline. CDR3 sequence (DNA): TGTGCCAGCAGCCGGACTAGCGGGGGGTACAATGAGCAGTTCTTC. Residues: CASSRTSGGYNEQFF.

The chain recombines TRBV28 with TRBJ1-1, with D possibly TRBD1 on 6 matching bases. Germline CDR1 MDHEN, CDR2 SYDVKM. The length of the CDR3 is 13 residues. This chain's CDR3 is CAGGQGRNTEAFF. The CDR3 DNA follows: TGTGCGGGGGGGCAGGGAAGGAACACTGAAGCTTTCTTT.

The chain has TRBV5-1 and TRBJ2-1; D might be TRBD2 (5 bases). V shed 0 bases and J shed 9 bases, with 16 bases lying between them. CDR3 size: 15 residues. The V gene's germline CDR1 is SGHRS and CDR2 YFSETQ. The CDR3 DNA reads TGCGCCAGCAGCTTGGAGGCCGGCGGGTTCCGTGAGCAGTTCTTC. As protein: CASSLEAGGFREQFF.

This rearrangement joins TRBV7-6 to TRBJ1-2; possible D gene TRBD1, 6 bases. This CDR3 has 13 residues. Trimming shortened V by 3 bases and J by 8 bases, and 13 bases separated the two germline ends. Germline V gives CDR1 SGHVS, CDR2 FNYEAQ. Here the CDR3 reads CASSFTGRDGYTF. CDR3 nucleotide sequence: TGTGCCAGCAGCTTTACAGGGAGGGACGGCTACACCTTC.

V usage is TRBV14 and J usage is TRBJ1-4; possible D gene TRBD1, 5 bases. Germline loops: CDR1 SGHDN, CDR2 FVKESK. The V end was cut by 1 base, the J end by 8 bases, with 14 bases between. The CDR3 loop spans 15 amino acids. The CDR3 reads CASSQVAHGGEKLFF. The CDR3 DNA reads as TGTGCCAGCAGCCAAGTGGCCCACGGGGGAGAAAAACTGTTTTTT. Supplemented by reference TRBV14 and TRBJ1-4, the full variable domain reads EAGVTQFPSHSVIEKGQTVTLRCDPISGHDNLYWYRRVMGKEIKFLLHFVKESKQDESGMPNNRFLAERTGGTYSTLKVQPAELEDSGVYFCASSQVAHGGEKLFFGSGTQLSVL.

CDR3 residues: CASSRRLTPSHNEQFF. The CDR3 DNA follows: TGTGCCAGCAGCCGCCGACTAACCCCGTCCCACAATGAGCAGTTCTTC. The rearrangement links TRBV5-8 to TRBJ2-1; TRBD2 is a possible D gene (5 bases). V lost 4 bases and J lost 5, with 19 bases in between. The CDR3 sequence is 16 residues long. Per germline, CDR1 SGHTS and CDR2 YDEGEE.

The chain couples TRBV7-3 to TRBJ1-2, with D perhaps matching TRBD1 (6 bases). V lost 10 bases and J lost 4, with 16 bases in between. Germline values: CDR1 SGHTA, CDR2 FQGTGA. There are 13 residues in the CDR3. CDR3 coding DNA: TGTGCCACCACAGGGTCCGTTCCCTATGGCTACACCTTC. The encoded protein is CATTGSVPYGYTF.

In this sample, this clone turned up once. The gene calls are TRBV18 and TRBJ2-7, with D maybe TRBD1 (5 bases). V lost 0 bases and J 6 bases, leaving 15 bases between the germline ends. Germline lookup yields CDR1 KGHSH and CDR2 LQKENI. This CDR3 has 15 residues. DNA for the CDR3: TGTGCCAGCTCACCACCAGGGCAGGGTCGCGGCGAGCAGTACTTC. This sequence encodes CASSPPGQGRGEQYF.

This clone appeared once. The V and J genes are TRBV5-1 and TRBJ1-1; D might be TRBD1 (5 bases). The ends were cut back, 5 bases at V and 4 bases at J, with 12 bases in the middle. The germline V gene has CDR1 SGHRS and CDR2 YFSETQ. The CDR3 is 13 residues long. CDR3 in amino acids: CASRPTESTEAFF. The CDR3 coding sequence is TGCGCCAGCAGACCGACAGAAAGCACTGAAGCTTTCTTT. Full variable domain (missing parts from reference TRBV5-1 and TRBJ1-1): KAGVTQTPRYLIKTRGQQVTLSCSPISGHRSVSWYQQTPGQGLQFLFEYFSETQRNKGNFPGRFSGRQFSNSRSEMNVSTLELGDSALYLCASRPTESTEAFFGQGTRLTVV.

This clone was seen only once. V and J are TRBV29-1 and TRBJ2-5; tentatively, D is TRBD2 (7 bases). CDR1 and CDR2 from the germline V gene are SQVTM and ANQGSEA. This CDR3 comprises 14 residues. V was shortened by 7 bases and J by 7 bases, with 22 bases between the two germline ends. CDR3 sequence: CSGGGIAGLGTQYF. CDR3 DNA: TGCAGCGGGGGGGGCATAGCGGGCCTGGGGACCCAGTACTTC. Full variable domain (missing parts from reference TRBV29-1 and TRBJ2-5): SAVISQKPSRDICQRGTSLTIQCQVDSQVTMMFWYRQQPGQSLTLIATANQGSEATYESGFVIDKFPISRPNLTFSTLTVSNMSPEDSSIYLCSGGGIAGLGTQYFGPGTRLLVL.

This clone occurred once. This sequence joins TRBV9 and TRBJ2-1; 7 positions match TRBD2. CDR1 and CDR2 (germline): SGDLS, YYNGEE. CDR3 length: 15 amino acids. V lost 4 bases, J lost 4 bases, and 8 bases stayed unmatched. The CDR3 bases are TGTGCCAGCAGCTCGCTAGCGGCTACTTACAATGAGCAGTTCTTC. Translation gives CASSSLAATYNEQFF.

The chain carries TRBV29-1 and TRBJ2-5, with 7 bases aligning to TRBD1. The CDR3 extends over 12 amino acids. J was trimmed by 0 bases and V by 6 bases; bases with no gene match: 1. From germline, CDR1 is SQVTM and CDR2 ANQGSEA. CDR3 sequence: CSVDRNQETQYF. The CDR3 coding sequence is TGCAGCGTGGACAGGAACCAAGAGACCCAGTACTTC.